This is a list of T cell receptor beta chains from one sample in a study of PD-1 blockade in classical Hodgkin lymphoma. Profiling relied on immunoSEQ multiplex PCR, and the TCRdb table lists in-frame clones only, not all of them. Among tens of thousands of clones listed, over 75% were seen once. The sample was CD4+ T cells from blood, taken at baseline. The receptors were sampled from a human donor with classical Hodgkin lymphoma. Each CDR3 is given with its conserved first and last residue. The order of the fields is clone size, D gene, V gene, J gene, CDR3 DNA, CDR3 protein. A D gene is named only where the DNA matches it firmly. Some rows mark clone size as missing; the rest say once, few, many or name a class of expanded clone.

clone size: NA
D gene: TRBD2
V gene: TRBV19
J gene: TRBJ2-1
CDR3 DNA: TGTGCCAGTAGTAAGATAGCGGGAGACGGTGAGCAGTTCTTC
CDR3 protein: CASSKIAGDGEQFF

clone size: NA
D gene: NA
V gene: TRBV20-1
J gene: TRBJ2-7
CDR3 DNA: TGCAGTGCTAGTGTAGGGCGGGAGCAGTACTTC
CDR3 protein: CSASVGREQYF

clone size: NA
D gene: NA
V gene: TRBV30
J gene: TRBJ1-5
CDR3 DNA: TGTGCCTGGAGCCTCGGTGGGGGAAGACCGAGCCAGCCCCAGCATTTT
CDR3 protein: CAWSLGGGRPSQPQHF

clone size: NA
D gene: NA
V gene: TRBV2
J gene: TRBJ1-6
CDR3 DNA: TGTGCCAGCAGTGAAATGGGGACTGCGGACTCACCCCTCCACTTT
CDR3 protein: CASSEMGTADSPLHF

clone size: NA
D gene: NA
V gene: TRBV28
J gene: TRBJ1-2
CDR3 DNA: TGTGCCAGCAGTTCGGGACGGATTAACTATGGCTACACCTTC
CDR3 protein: CASSSGRINYGYTF

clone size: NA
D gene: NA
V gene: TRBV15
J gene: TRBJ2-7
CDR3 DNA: TGTGCCACCAGCAGAGATCGAGGTCCCTACGAGCAGTACTTC
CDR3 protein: CATSRDRGPYEQYF

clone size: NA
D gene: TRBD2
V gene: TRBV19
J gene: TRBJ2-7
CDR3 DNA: TGTGCCAGTAGTAAAACTAGCGGGAGAGGCTACGAGCAGTACTTC
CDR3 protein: CASSKTSGRGYEQYF

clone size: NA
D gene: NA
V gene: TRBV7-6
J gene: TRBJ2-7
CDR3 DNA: TGTGCCAGCAGCTGGGACTGGAAGTACGAGCAGTACTTC
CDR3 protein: CASSWDWKYEQYF

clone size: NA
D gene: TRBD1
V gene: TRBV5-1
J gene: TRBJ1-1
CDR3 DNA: TGCGCCAGCAGCGCCGGGACAGGGAACACTGAAGCTTTCTTT
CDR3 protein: CASSAGTGNTEAFF

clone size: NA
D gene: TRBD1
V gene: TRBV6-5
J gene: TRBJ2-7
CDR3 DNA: TGTGCCAGCAGTTACTCGGGACAGGGTTACGAGCAGTACTTC
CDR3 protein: CASSYSGQGYEQYF

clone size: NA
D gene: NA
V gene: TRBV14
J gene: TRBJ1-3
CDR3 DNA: TGTGCCAGCAGCCTCACCGAAAACACCATATATTTT
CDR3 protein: CASSLTENTIYF

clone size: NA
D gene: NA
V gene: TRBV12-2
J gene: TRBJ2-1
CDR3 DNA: TGTGCAAGTCGCTTAAGACTAGCGGGTAGTCGGAGCTACAATGAGCAGTTCTTC
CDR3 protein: CASRLRLAGSRSYNEQFF

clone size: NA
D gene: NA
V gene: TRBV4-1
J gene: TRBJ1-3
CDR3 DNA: TGCGCCAGCAGCCAAGAGGGCTCTGGAAACACCATATATTTT
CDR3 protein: CASSQEGSGNTIYF

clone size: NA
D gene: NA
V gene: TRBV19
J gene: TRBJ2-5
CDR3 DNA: TGTGCCAGTAGTATTTTTCCAAGTGAGACCCAGTACTTC
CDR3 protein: CASSIFPSETQYF

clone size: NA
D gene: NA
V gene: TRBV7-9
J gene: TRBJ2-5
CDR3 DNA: TGTGCCAGCAGCTTGGCACAGGGAAAGACCCAGTACTTC
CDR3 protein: CASSLAQGKTQYF

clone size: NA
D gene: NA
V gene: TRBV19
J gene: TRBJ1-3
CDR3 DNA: TGTGCCAGTAGTGCTCTAAACAGGGCGAGCTCTGGAAACACCATATATTTT
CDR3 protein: CASSALNRASSGNTIYF

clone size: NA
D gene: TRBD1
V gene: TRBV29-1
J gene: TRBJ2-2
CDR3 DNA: TGCAGCGTGGACGGGACAGGAGGGGCCGGGGAGCTGTTTTTT
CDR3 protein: CSVDGTGGAGELFF

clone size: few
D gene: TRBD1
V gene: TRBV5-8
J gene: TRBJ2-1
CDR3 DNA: TGTGCCAGCGCCCCCGGGACAGTTTACAATGAGCAGTTCTTC
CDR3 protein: CASAPGTVYNEQFF

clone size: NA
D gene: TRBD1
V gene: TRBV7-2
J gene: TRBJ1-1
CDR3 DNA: TGTGCCAGCAGCTTAAGGGTCAGGGGGCGCACTGAAGCTTTCTTT
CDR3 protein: CASSLRVRGRTEAFF

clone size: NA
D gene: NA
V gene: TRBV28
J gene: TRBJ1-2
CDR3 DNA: TGTGCCAGCAGTTCAGGGTCCTATGGCTACACCTTC
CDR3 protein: CASSSGSYGYTF

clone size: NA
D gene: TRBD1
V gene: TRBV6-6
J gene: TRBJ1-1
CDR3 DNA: TGTGCCAGCAGTTACCCAACACCAACAGGGGGGGAAGCTTTCTTT
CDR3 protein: CASSYPTPTGGEAFF

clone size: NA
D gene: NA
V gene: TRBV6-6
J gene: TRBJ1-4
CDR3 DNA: TGTGCCAGCAGTAGGGGGAAAACAACTAATGAAAAACTGTTTTTT
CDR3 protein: CASSRGKTTNEKLFF

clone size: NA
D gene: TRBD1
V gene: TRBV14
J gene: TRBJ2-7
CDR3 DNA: TGTGCCAGCAGCCAGAAGCCCCGGGACAGACACTTC
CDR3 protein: CASSQKPRDRHF

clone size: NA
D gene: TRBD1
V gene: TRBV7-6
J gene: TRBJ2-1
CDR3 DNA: TGTGCCAGCAGCTCCCCCACAGGGGGATTCGACAATGAGCAGTTCTTC
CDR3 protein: CASSSPTGGFDNEQFF

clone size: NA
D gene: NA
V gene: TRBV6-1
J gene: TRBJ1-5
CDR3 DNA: TGTGCCAGCAGTATAGGCGGGCTCGGGAATCAGCCCCAGCATTTT
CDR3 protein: CASSIGGLGNQPQHF

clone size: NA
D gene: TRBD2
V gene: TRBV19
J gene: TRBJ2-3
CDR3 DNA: TGTGCCAGTAGTAAGCGGGAGGCATCCACAGATACGCAGTATTTT
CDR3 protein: CASSKREASTDTQYF

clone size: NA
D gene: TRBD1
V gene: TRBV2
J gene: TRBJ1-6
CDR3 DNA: TGTGCCAGCAGCCGGGACAGACATAATTCACCCCTCCACTTT
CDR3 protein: CASSRDRHNSPLHF

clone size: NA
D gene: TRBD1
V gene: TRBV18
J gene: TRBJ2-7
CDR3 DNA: TGTGCCAGCTCACAGTCCGGGACAGGCCCCTACGAGCAGTACTTC
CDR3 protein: CASSQSGTGPYEQYF

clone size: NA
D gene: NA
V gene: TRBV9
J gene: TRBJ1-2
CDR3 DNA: TGTGCCAGCAGCGTCGGGGGGTCGCGGGATACCTACACCTTC
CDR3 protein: CASSVGGSRDTYTF

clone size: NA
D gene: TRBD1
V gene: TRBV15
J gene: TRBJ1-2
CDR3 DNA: TGTGCCACCAGACGACAGGGCGCTAACTATGGCTACACCTTC
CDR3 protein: CATRRQGANYGYTF

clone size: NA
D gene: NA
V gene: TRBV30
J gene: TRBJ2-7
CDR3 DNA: TGTGCCTGGGGCAAGCGAGGGGGAGGGCACTACGAGCAGTACTTC
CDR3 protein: CAWGKRGGGHYEQYF

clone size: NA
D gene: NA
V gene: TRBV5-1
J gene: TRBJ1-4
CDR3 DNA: TGCGCCAGCAGGGGACAAACAACTAATGAAAAACTGTTTTTT
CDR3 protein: CASRGQTTNEKLFF

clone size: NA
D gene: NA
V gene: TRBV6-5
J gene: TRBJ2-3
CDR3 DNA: TGTGCCAGCAGTTTTTTAGATACGCAGTATTTT
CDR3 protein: CASSFLDTQYF

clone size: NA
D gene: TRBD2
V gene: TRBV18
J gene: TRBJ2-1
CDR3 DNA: TGTGCCAGCTCACCGATAGCGGGCACCTACAATGAGCAGTTCTTC
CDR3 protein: CASSPIAGTYNEQFF

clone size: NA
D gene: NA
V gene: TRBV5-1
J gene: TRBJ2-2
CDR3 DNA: TGCGCCAGCAGCCACCGGGAAAGAAAAAACACCGGGGAGCTGTTTTTT
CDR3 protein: CASSHRERKNTGELFF

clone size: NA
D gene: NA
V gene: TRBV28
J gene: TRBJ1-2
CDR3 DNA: TGTGCCAGCAGTATTGGGGGGGGCAGGCTCTATGGCTACACCTTC
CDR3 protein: CASSIGGGRLYGYTF

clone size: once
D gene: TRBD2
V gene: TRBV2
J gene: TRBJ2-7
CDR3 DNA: TGTGCCAGCACCAAGGAGGCGGGAGGGCCGTACGAGCAGTACTTC
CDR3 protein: CASTKEAGGPYEQYF